The next 29 T cell receptor beta chains were all read from a single sample in a study of Graves' ophthalmopathy and Graves' hyperthyroidism. TCR beta CDR3 regions were amplified from RNA transcripts. RT-PCR in the first round used HTBI primers; a second-round multiplex PCR followed. Using its own MiXCR run on the multiplex PCR reads, TCRdb lists one record per CDR3 protein. The sample has some 400,000 distinct CDR3 sequences; around 18% are singletons. The sample comprised peripheral blood. All receptors come from a woman aged 18-35 years with Graves' ophthalmopathy.

The chain couples TRBV30 to TRBJ1-1; D remains unclear. CDR1 is GTSNPN and CDR2 is SVGIG in the germline V gene (reference sequence). The ends were cut back, 1 base at V and 7 bases at J, with 7 bases in the middle. The CDR3 spans 11 residues. Here the CDR3 DNA reads TGTGCCTGGAGTGAGGGAGGTGAAGCTTTCTTT. This sequence encodes CAWSEGGEAFF.

Many counts were recorded for this clonotype. The chain recombines TRBV19 with TRBJ1-5; 7 bases agree with TRBD1. V dropped 5 bases and J dropped 9; count of bases not matched to a gene: 7. The CDR3 contains 13 residues. The V gene's germline CDR1 is LNHDA and CDR2 SQIVND (reference sequence). The CDR3 spells CASSEGAGRPQHF. CDR3 in DNA: TGTGCCAGTAGTGAGGGGGCAGGGAGGCCCCAGCATTTT. Full variable domain (remainder filled in from reference TRBV19 and TRBJ1-5): DGGITQSPKYLFRKEGQNVTLSCEQNLNHDAMYWYRQDPGQGLRLIYYSQIVNDFQKGDIAEGYSVSREKKESFPLTVTSAQKNPTAFYLCASSEGAGRPQHFGDGTRLSIL.

This clonotype has ten or more counts. This chain uses TRBV6-5 with TRBJ2-7; 9 nucleotides line up with TRBD1. J gave up 1 base and V 5 bases, and 6 bases lay outside the gene matches. Germline lookup yields CDR1 MNHEY and CDR2 SVGAGI. This CDR3 comprises 15 residues. The CDR3 is CASSPTTGGSYEQYF. The CDR3 DNA follows: TGTGCCAGCAGTCCGACGACAGGGGGATCCTACGAGCAGTACTTC.

In this sample, this clonotype turned up many times. CDR3: CASSYSSTGKGYGYTF. Written as DNA, the CDR3 is TGTGCCAGCAGTTACTCGAGCACAGGGAAGGGGTATGGCTACACCTTC. The chain uses TRBV6-2 or TRBV6-3 and TRBJ1-2; D is possibly TRBD1 (6 bases). Germline V CDR1 and CDR2: MNHEY, SVGEGT. This CDR3 contains 16 residues. The V and J ends lost 0 bases and 5 bases respectively, with 16 bases between them.

This clonotype was seen many times. J is TRBJ1-2 and V is TRBV12-3 or TRBV12-4; a possible D gene is TRBD1 (6 bases). The CDR3 loop spans 14 amino acids. V lost 2 bases and J 8 bases, leaving 15 bases between the germline ends. The CDR3 DNA reads as TGTGCCAGCAGTTTACTCTCGGGGGCCTGGGGCTACACCTTC. Amino acid sequence: CASSLLSGAWGYTF.

This clonotype was counted ten times or more. The rearrangement links TRBV19 to TRBJ2-2; 7 positions match TRBD1. CDR1 and CDR2 from the germline V gene are LNHDA and SQIVND (reference sequence). CDR3 length equals 12 residues. The junction had 2 bases not matched to a gene; V was cut back by 6 bases and J by 7 bases. This CDR3 reads CASSRQGGELFF. For the CDR3, the DNA is TGTGCCAGTAGCAGACAGGGCGGGGAGCTGTTTTTT. Supplemented by reference TRBV19 and TRBJ2-2, the full variable domain reads DGGITQSPKYLFRKEGQNVTLSCEQNLNHDAMYWYRQDPGQGLRLIYYSQIVNDFQKGDIAEGYSVSREKKESFPLTVTSAQKNPTAFYLCASSRQGGELFFGEGSRLTVL.

At least ten counts were recorded for this clonotype. This rearrangement joins TRBV5-1 to TRBJ2-7; D may match TRBD1 or TRBD2 (5 bases each). In germline, CDR1 is SGHRS, CDR2 YFSETQ. This CDR3 region has 13 residues. Trimming left V 3 bases short and J 3 bases short, with 10 bases between. The CDR3 reads CASSSGRGYEQYF. Here the CDR3 DNA reads TGCGCCAGCAGCTCGGGACGGGGCTACGAGCAGTACTTC.

This clonotype was seen repeatedly, ten times or more. This sequence joins TRBV18 and TRBJ2-5, with D perhaps TRBD1 (6 bases). Trimming took off 1 base at V and 1 base at J, with 22 bases between the two ends. The CDR3 length is 19 residues. Germline V CDR1 and CDR2: KGHSH, LQKENI. Here the CDR3 reads CASSPRTGWVDGGQETQYF. The CDR3 bases are TGTGCCAGCTCACCACGCACAGGGTGGGTAGACGGCGGCCAAGAGACCCAGTACTTC.

This clonotype was observed many times. The genes are TRBV20-1 and TRBJ2-5; 8 nucleotides align to TRBD1. Germline CDR1 reads DFQATT; CDR2 reads SNEGSKA (reference sequence). J gave up 4 bases and V 3 bases, and 4 bases lay outside the gene matches. This CDR3 comprises 13 residues. The CDR3 sequence: CSASTRGRETQYF. In DNA form, the CDR3 reads TGCAGTGCTAGTACCAGGGGGCGAGAGACCCAGTACTTC.

This clonotype appeared many times. This rearrangement joins TRBV20-1 to TRBJ1-2; no clear D gene. This CDR3 region has 15 residues. Germline CDR1 is DFQATT and CDR2 is SNEGSKA (reference sequence). Trimming shortened V by 3 bases and J by 5 bases, and 19 bases separated the two germline ends. The CDR3 DNA reads as TGCAGTGCTAGTCAGGAAGAGCTAGGAGGGTATGGCTACACCTTC. Its protein product is CSASQEELGGYGYTF.

This clonotype was found many times. The rearrangement joins TRBV5-1 to TRBJ2-7; the match to TRBD2 covers 14 bases. CDR1 and CDR2 (germline): SGHRS, YFSETQ. V was pared by 4 bases and J by 6 bases, with 6 bases of the junction left unmatched. CDR3 length equals 15 residues. CDR3 region: CASSRGTSGSGEQYF. In nucleotides, the CDR3 is TGCGCCAGCAGCCGCGGGACTAGCGGGAGTGGCGAGCAGTACTTC.

J is TRBJ2-7 and V is TRBV24-1; D could derive from TRBD1 or TRBD2 (6 bases each). The V and J ends lost 0 bases and 4 bases respectively, with 12 bases between them. Looked up from germline, CDR1 is KGHDR and CDR2 is SFDVKD. The CDR3 loop spans 15 amino acids. The CDR3 spells CATSDLSGAQYEQYF. CDR3 coding DNA: TGTGCCACCAGTGATTTGTCGGGGGCCCAATACGAGCAGTACTTC.

This clonotype showed up just once. The chain is built from TRBV6-5 and TRBJ2-7, with 7 bases matching TRBD2. The V segment lost 6 bases and the J segment 2 bases; nucleotides outside the gene matches: 7. Per germline, CDR1 MNHEY and CDR2 SVGAGI. The CDR3 sequence is 14 residues long. CDR3 loop: CASRLTSATYEQYF. The CDR3 region has the DNA TGTGCCAGCAGGCTTACTAGCGCTACCTACGAGCAGTACTTC.

This clonotype was detected many times. The chain couples TRBV4-3 to TRBJ1-2; D call uncertain. Germline CDR1 LGHNA, CDR2 YSLEER. V lost 0 bases and J 4 bases, leaving 15 bases between the germline ends. The CDR3 contains 16 residues. The DNA for the CDR3 is TGCGCCAGCAGCCAAGAATGGTTATCCGGAGGCTATGGCTACACCTTC. It yields the protein CASSQEWLSGGYGYTF.

The chain links TRBV6-1 to TRBJ2-3, with 8 bases matching TRBD1. Per germline, CDR1 MNHNS and CDR2 SASEGT. J was trimmed by 1 base and V by 6 bases; bases with no gene match: 3. The CDR3 is made up of 14 amino acids. The CDR3 DNA is TGTGCCAGCAGCCCCAGGGGGCGCACAGATACGCAGTATTTT. This codes for CASSPRGRTDTQYF.

The table lists this clonotype with many counts. The chain links TRBV12-3 or TRBV12-4 to TRBJ2-2; D may correspond to TRBD1 or TRBD2 (5 bases each). The CDR3 consists of 15 residues. V lost 6 bases and J lost 0, with 11 bases in between. CDR3 loop: CASRPGAANTGELFF. In DNA form, the CDR3 reads TGTGCCAGCAGACCCGGGGCAGCGAACACCGGGGAGCTGTTTTTT.

V usage is TRBV30 and J usage is TRBJ2-7, with unresolved D. Trimming stripped 1 base from V and 0 bases from J, with 10 bases between. The germline V gene has CDR1 GTSNPN and CDR2 SVGIG (reference sequence). This CDR3 has 14 residues. As DNA, the CDR3 is TGTGCCTGGAGTGATGGGAACATCTCCTACGAGCAGTACTTC. It specifies CAWSDGNISYEQYF.

This clonotype was recorded a few times. The rearrangement uses TRBV4-3 and TRBJ2-2, with TRBD1 identical over 8 bases. The CDR3 loop spans 18 amino acids. Germline V gene lookup returns CDR1 LGHNA and CDR2 YSLEER. V shed 4 bases and J 5 bases; nucleotides not matched to a gene: 15. The CDR3 sequence is CASSPAGQGGLNTGELFF. CDR3 nucleotide sequence: TGCGCCAGCAGCCCCGCCGGACAGGGAGGACTGAATACCGGGGAGCTGTTTTTT.

The sample holds many counts of this clonotype. The chain links TRBV30 to TRBJ1-3; tentative D call: TRBD1 (5 bases). Germline-derived CDR1 and CDR2 are GTSNPN and SVGIG (reference sequence). This CDR3 is built from 13 residues. Trimming removed 4 bases from V and 7 bases from J, with 14 bases in between. This chain's CDR3 is CAWTGTDGNTIYF. In DNA form, the CDR3 reads TGTGCCTGGACCGGGACGGATGGGAACACCATATATTTT.

This clonotype came up many times. The chain employs TRBV30 and TRBJ1-3; no reliable D call. The germline CDR1 and CDR2 sequences are GTSNPN and SVGIG (reference sequence). This CDR3 has 15 amino acids. The V and J ends lost 0 bases and 0 bases respectively, with 9 bases between them. CDR3 residues: CAWSVAAVSGNTIYF. The DNA for the CDR3 is TGTGCCTGGAGTGTGGCGGCAGTCTCTGGAAACACCATATATTTT.

This clonotype showed up many times. The rearrangement uses TRBV7-3 and TRBJ1-1, with D maybe TRBD1 (5 bases). Per the germline V gene, CDR1 is SGHTA and CDR2 is FQGTGA. This CDR3 has 15 residues. The ends were cut back, 0 bases at V and 5 bases at J, with 13 bases in the middle. CDR3 DNA sequence: TGTGCCAGCAGCTTAACATCAACAGGTGGGACTGAAGCTTTCTTT. Protein: CASSLTSTGGTEAFF. The full variable domain, its missing parts supplied by reference TRBV7-3 and TRBJ1-1, is GAGVSQTPSNKVTEKGKYVELRCDPISGHTALYWYRQSLGQGPEFLIYFQGTGAADDSGLPNDRFFAVRPEGSVSTLKIQRTERGDSAVYLCASSLTSTGGTEAFFGQGTRLTVV.

This clonotype was seen at least ten times. The chain carries TRBV7-6 and TRBJ1-3; D is ambiguous. V dropped 0 bases and J dropped 1 base, with 10 bases sitting between them. There are 16 residues in the CDR3. Germline V gene lookup returns CDR1 SGHVS and CDR2 FNYEAQ. Written as DNA, the CDR3 is TGTGCCAGCAGCTTAGCAGCTGCCTCGTCTGGAAACACCATATATTTT. Translated: CASSLAAASSGNTIYF.

Many counts were recorded for this clonotype. V gene TRBV20-1 combines with J gene TRBJ2-7; D perhaps matches TRBD1 (5 bases). The germline gives CDR1 DFQATT, CDR2 SNEGSKA (reference sequence). The CDR3 loop spans 12 amino acids. With 3 bases removed from V and 2 bases from J, the gap between germline ends came to 8 bases. CDR3 loop: CSASLQAYEQYF. The DNA of the CDR3 is TGCAGTGCTAGTTTACAGGCCTACGAGCAGTACTTC.

The CDR3, as DNA: TGTGCCATTGGCGAGGGGGAGGGCCAAAGTTCGCCGAACGAGCAGTACTTC. Translated, it gives CAIGEGEGQSSPNEQYF. This chain uses TRBV10-3 with TRBJ2-7; a weak D match, TRBD2 (7 bases). Trimming shortened V by 9 bases and J by 5 bases, and 29 bases separated the two germline ends. CDR1 and CDR2 from the germline V gene are ENHRY and SYGVKD. The CDR3 runs 17 residues.

A few counts support this clonotype. The chain combines TRBV6-1 with TRBJ2-7; 8 bases match TRBD1. Losses at the gene ends were 6 bases for V and 3 bases for J; bases not matched to a gene: 7. Germline values: CDR1 MNHNS, CDR2 SASEGT. The CDR3 extends over 14 amino acids. The DNA of the CDR3 is TGTGCCAGCAGGGCGGGACAGGACAACTACGAGCAGTACTTC. Translating gives CASRAGQDNYEQYF.

The chain uses TRBV12-3 or TRBV12-4 and TRBJ1-5; D is unresolved. With 2 bases removed from V and 5 bases from J, the gap between germline ends came to 13 bases. The CDR3 spans 15 residues. CDR3 sequence reads: CASSLMQRGHQPQHF. The CDR3 DNA follows: TGTGCCAGCAGTTTAATGCAGCGTGGACATCAGCCCCAGCATTTT.

The sample holds many counts of this clonotype. This rearrangement joins TRBV6-2 or TRBV6-3 to TRBJ2-5; the match to TRBD2 covers 11 bases. Germline CDR1 reads MNHEY; CDR2 reads SVGEGT. J gave up 2 bases and V 2 bases, and 10 bases lay outside the gene matches. The CDR3 runs to 18 residues. The CDR3, as DNA: TGTGCCAGCAGTTACGGAAGACTAGCGGGATGGGTTCAAGAGACCCAGTACTTC. It is translated as CASSYGRLAGWVQETQYF.

This clonotype was seen ten or more times. A read error may be the cause here, since a much bigger clone is one base away. This chain joins TRBV6-1 and TRBJ2-2; 12 positions agree with TRBD1. In germline, CDR1 is MNHNS, CDR2 SASEGT. The CDR3 is made up of 16 amino acids. The CDR3 DNA sequence: TGTGCCAGCAGGCGGGACAGGGGGCGAATCACCGGGGAGCTGGTTTTT. This gives the protein CASRRDRGRITGELVF.

This clonotype appeared many times. The genes are TRBV28 and TRBJ2-7; 7 nucleotides align to TRBD2. Germline values: CDR1 MDHEN, CDR2 SYDVKM. The V and J ends lost 5 bases and 1 base, in that order; junction bases with no gene match: 8. The CDR3 is 15 residues long. In DNA, the CDR3 is TGTGCCAGCAGTATTCCGGTGGGGGGGTCCTACGAGCAGTACTTC. Its protein is CASSIPVGGSYEQYF.